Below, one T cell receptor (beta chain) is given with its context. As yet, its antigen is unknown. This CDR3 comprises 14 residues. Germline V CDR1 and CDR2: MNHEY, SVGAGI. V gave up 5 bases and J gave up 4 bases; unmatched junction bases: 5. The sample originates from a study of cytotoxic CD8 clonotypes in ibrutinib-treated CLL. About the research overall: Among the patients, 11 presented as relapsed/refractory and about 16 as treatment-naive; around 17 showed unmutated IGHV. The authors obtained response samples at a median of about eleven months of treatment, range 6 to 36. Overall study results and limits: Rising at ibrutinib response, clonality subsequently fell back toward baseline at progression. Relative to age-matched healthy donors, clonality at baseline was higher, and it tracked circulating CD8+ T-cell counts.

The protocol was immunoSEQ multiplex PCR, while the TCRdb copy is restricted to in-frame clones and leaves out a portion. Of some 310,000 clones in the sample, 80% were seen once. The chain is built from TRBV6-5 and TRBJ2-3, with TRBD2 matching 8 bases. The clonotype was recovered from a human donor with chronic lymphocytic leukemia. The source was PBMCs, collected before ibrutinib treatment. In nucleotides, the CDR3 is TGTGCCAGCAGTGCGCGGACTAGCTCAGATACGCAGTATTTT. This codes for CASSARTSSDTQYF.